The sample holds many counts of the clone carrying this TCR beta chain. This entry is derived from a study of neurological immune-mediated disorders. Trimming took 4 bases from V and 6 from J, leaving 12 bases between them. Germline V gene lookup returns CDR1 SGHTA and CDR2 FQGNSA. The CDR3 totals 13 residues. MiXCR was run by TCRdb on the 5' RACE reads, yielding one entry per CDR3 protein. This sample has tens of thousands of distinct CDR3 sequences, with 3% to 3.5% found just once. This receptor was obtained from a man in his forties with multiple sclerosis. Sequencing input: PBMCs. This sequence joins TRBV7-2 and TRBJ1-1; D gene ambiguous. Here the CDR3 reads CASSSSRLAEAFF. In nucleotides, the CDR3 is TGTGCCAGCAGCTCGTCTCGACTTGCTGAAGCTTTCTTT.